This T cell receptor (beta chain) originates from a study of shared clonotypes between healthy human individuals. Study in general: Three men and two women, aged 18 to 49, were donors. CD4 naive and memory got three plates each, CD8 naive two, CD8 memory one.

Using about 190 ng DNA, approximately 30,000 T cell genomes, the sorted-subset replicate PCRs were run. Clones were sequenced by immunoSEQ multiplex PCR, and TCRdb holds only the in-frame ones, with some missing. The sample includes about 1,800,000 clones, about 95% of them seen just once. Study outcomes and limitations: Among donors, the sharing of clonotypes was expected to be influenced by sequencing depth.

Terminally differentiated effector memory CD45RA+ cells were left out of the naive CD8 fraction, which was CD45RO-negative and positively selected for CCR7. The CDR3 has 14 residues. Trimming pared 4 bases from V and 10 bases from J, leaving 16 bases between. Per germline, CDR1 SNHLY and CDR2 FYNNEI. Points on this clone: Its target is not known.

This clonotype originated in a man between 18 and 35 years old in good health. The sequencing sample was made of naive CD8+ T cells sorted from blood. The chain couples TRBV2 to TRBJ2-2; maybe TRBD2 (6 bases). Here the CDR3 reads CASSGVAGSSELFF. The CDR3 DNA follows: TGTGCCAGCAGTGGGGTCGCGGGGTCATCGGAGCTGTTTTTT.